This T cell receptor beta chain stems from a study of shared clonotypes between healthy human individuals. In the authors' methods: Junction-only sequences without quality scores were provided by ImmunoSEQ, so filtering was different. Generated by immunoSEQ multiplex PCR, the TCRdb table keeps only in-frame clones and is missing some. That table furnishes V, J and clone size, whereas the DNA furnished D and trimming. Of some 2.1 million clones listed, about 95% are singletons. A remark on this clone: Its specificity is unknown.

CDR1 LGHNA and CDR2 YSLEER come from the germline V gene. The CDR3 is 17 residues long. Trimming left V 1 base short and J 0 bases short, with 14 bases between. Study-wide findings and caveats: The study found lower generation probabilities in non-shared clonotypes than in those shared by all four donors.

Every contributor of samples was a Caucasian grown-up residing in Nashville, Tennessee. Into CD45RA+ naive and CD45RA-negative memory subsets, the CD4+ cells were split. Input material: naive CD4+ T cells sorted from blood. Regarding subset: CD45RA+ positively selected. This chain uses TRBV4-3 with TRBJ2-3, with D possibly being TRBD2 (5 bases). The clonotype was recovered from a man between 18 and 35 years old in good health. Here the CDR3 DNA reads TGCGCCAGCAGCCAAGGGGTGGTGGGCGGGAGCACAGATACGCAGTATTTT. Amino acid sequence: CASSQGVVGGSTDTQYF.